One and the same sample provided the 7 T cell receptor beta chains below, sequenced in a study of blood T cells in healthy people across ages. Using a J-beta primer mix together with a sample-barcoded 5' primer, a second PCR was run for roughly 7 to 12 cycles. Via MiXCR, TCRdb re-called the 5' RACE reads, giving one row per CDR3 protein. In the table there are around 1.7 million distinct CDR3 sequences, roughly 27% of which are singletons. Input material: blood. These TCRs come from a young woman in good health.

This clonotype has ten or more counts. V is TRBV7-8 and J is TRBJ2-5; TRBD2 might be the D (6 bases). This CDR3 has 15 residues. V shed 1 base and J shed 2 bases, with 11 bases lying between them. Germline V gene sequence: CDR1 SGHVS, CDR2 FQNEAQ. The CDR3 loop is CASSLERLVQETQYF. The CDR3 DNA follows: TGTGCCAGCAGCTTAGAGAGACTAGTTCAAGAGACCCAGTACTTC.

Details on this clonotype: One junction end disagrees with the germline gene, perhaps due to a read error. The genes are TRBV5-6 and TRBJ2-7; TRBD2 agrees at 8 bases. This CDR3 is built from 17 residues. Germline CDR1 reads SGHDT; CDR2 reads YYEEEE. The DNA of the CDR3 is TGTGCCAGCAGCTCCATCGGGAGGGGGGATCTCTCCAACGAGCAGTACTTC. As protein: CASSSIGRGDLSNEQYF.

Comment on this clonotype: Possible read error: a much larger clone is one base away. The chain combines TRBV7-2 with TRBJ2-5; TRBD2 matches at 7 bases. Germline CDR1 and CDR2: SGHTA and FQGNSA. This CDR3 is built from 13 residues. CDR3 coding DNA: TGTGCCAGCAATCGGGGGGACCATGAGACCCAGTACTTC. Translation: CASNRGDHETQYF. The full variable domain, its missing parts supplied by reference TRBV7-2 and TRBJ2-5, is GAGVSQSPSNKVTEKGKDVELRCDPISGHTALYWYRQSLGQGLEFLIYFQGNSAPDKSGLPSDRFSAERTGGSVSTLTIQRTQQEDSAVYLCASNRGDHETQYFGPGTRLLVL.

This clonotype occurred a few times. The CDR3, as DNA: TGTGCCAGCAGCGTCGGCGGGAGGGCCAATGAGCAGTTCTTC. Encoded protein: CASSVGGRANEQFF. The genes are TRBV9 and TRBJ2-1, with 9 bases lining up with TRBD2. CDR3 length: 14 amino acids. The germline gives CDR1 SGDLS, CDR2 YYNGEE. Trimming took 2 bases from V and 6 from J; bases not matched to a gene: 3.

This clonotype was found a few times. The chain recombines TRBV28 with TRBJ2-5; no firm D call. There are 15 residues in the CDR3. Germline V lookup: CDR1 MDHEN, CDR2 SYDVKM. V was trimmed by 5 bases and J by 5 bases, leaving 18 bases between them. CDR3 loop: CASSPHAAPGETQYF. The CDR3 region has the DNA TGTGCCAGCAGTCCCCATGCGGCTCCCGGGGAGACCCAGTACTTC.

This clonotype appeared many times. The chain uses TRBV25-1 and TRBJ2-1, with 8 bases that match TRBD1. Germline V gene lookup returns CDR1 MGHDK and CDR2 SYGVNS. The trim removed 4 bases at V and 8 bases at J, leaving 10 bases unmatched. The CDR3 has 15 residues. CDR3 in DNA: TGTGCCAGCAGTGGTTGGACAGGGTCTGGCGATGAGCAGTTCTTC. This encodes CASSGWTGSGDEQFF.

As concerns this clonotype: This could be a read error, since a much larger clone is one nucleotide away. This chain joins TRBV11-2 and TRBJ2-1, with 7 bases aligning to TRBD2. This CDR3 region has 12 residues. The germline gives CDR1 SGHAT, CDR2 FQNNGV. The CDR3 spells CASSGDYSEQFF. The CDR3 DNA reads TGTGCCAGCAGCGGGGACTACAGTGAGCAGTTCTTC.